The present T cell receptor beta chain was sequenced within a study of CD8 T cells in Susac syndrome. An input of about 0.45 to 1 ug of RNA was subjected to reverse transcription using random hexamers. TCRdb re-called the immunoSEQ multiplex PCR reads through MiXCR, storing one row per CDR3 protein. The repertoire holds over 100,000 distinct CDR3 sequences, about 93% seen once, with 0.11% to 0.15% in the top ten. The V gene lost 5 bases and the J gene lost 0 bases, with 15 bases spanning the gap. Germline V gene lookup returns CDR1 DFQATT and CDR2 SNEGSKA (reference sequence). The CDR3 has 15 residues.

V and J are TRBV20-1 and TRBJ2-3; D is undetermined. The clonotype comes from a human donor in good health. Sequencing was carried out using CD4+ T cells from PBMCs. CDR3 sequence: CSAPRLLLSTDTQYF. The CDR3 region has the DNA TGCAGTGCTCCTCGGCTTCTCCTCAGCACAGATACGCAGTATTTT.